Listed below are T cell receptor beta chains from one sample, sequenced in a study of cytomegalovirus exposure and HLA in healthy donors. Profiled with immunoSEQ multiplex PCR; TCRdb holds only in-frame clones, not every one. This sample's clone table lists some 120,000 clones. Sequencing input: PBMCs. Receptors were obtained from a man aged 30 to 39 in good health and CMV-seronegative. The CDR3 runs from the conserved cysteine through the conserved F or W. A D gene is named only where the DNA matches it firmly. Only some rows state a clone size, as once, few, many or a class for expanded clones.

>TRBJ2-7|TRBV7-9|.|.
TGTGCCAGCAGCCCACCAACCCTGGTCAGGGAACCCTACGAGCAGTACTTC
CASSPPTLVREPYEQYF
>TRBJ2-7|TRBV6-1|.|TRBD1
TGTGCCAGCAGTGAAGTCGGGACAGGGGGCTCCTACGAGCAGTACTTC
CASSEVGTGGSYEQYF
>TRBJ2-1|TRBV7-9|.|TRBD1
TGTGCCAGCAGCTCCCGGAGGACAGGGGGTATGAGTGAGCAGTTCTTC
CASSSRRTGGMSEQFF
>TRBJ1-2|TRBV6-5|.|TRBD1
TGTGCCAGCAAAAGGACAGGGGTTAACTATGGCTACACCTTC
CASKRTGVNYGYTF
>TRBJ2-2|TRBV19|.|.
TGTGCCAGTAGTAATGTACAGGGAAACACCGGGGAGCTGTTTTTT
CASSNVQGNTGELFF
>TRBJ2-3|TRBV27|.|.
TGTGCCAGCCGACCACCCGCTTATAGGCGGGATACGCAGTATTTT
CASRPPAYRRDTQYF
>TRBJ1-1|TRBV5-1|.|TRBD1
TGCGCCAGCAGCCGACGCGACAGGGTATTGGGTGGTGAAGCTTTCTTT
CASSRRDRVLGGEAFF
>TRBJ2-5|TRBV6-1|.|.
TGTGCCAGCAGCGTTAACCCGACCCGGGGAGAGACCCAGTACTTC
CASSVNPTRGETQYF
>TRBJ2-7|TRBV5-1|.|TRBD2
TGCGCCAGCAGCTTGCCGGGGACTAGCGGGACGTCCGAGCAGTACTTC
CASSLPGTSGTSEQYF
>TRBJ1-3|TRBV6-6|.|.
TGTGCCAGCAGTTACGACCCTCAGGAAGCTGGAAACACCATATATTTT
CASSYDPQEAGNTIYF
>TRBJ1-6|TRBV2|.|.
TGTGCCAGCAGGAATCAACAGGGCGCCGTCGGGGCCCTCCACTTT
CASRNQQGAVGALHF
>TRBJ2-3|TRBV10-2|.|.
TGCGCCAGCGAGGAGGAGGCCCCTCGGACAGATACGCAGTATTTT
CASEEEAPRTDTQYF
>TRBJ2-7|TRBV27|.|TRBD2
TGTGCCAGCAGTCCTAGCGGGAGGGGCTACGAGCAGTACTTC
CASSPSGRGYEQYF
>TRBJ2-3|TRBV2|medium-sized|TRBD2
TGTGCCAGCAGTGAGGGCGGGAGGTTAAGCCTTCAGGATACGCAGTATTTT
CASSEGGRLSLQDTQYF
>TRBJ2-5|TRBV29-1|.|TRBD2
TGCAGCGTTGAAACTAGCGGGCAAGAGACCCAGTACTTC
CSVETSGQETQYF
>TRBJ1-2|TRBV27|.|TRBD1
TGTGCCAGCAGTCAAAGGGGGCCTACGGGCTACACCTTC
CASSQRGPTGYTF
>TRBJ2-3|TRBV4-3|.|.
TGCGCCAGCAGCCAAGATCGCCTAGCACGAAGAGGCGATACGCAGTATTTT
CASSQDRLARRGDTQYF
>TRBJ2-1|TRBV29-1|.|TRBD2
TGCAGCGTTTTCTTAGCGGGGACCAATGAGCAGTTCTTC
CSVFLAGTNEQFF
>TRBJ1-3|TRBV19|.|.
TGTGCCAGTACTGGGCGGGAACCGAGCTCTGGAAACACCATATATTTT
CASTGREPSSGNTIYF
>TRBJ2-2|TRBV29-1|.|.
TGCAGCGTTGACGGTCGCGGGGAGCTGTTTTTT
CSVDGRGELFF
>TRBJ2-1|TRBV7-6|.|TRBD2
TGTGCCAGCAGCTTAAATCGGGAGGGCGATGAGCAGTTCTTC
CASSLNREGDEQFF
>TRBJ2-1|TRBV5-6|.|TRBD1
TGTGCCAGCAGCGGGGACAGGGATTTGATGAATGAGCAGTTCTTC
CASSGDRDLMNEQFF
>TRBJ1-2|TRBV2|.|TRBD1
TGTGCCAGCAGGGGGGACAGGGGGCGATTAAGCGGCTACACCTTC
CASRGDRGRLSGYTF
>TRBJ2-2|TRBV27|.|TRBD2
TGTGCCAGCAGTTTAGATCTAGCGGGAGTTCTCACCGGGGAGCTGTTTTTT
CASSLDLAGVLTGELFF
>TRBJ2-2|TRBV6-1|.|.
TGTGCCAGCAGCGAGCGGAGGGGCCCAACCGGGGAGCTGTTTTTT
CASSERRGPTGELFF
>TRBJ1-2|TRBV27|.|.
TGTGCCAGCAGTTTTTCAGGGAACTATGGCTACACCTTC
CASSFSGNYGYTF
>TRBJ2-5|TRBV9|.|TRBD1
TGTGCCAGCAGCGTAGGTTCATTGGGACAGGGGAAAGAGACCCAGTACTTC
CASSVGSLGQGKETQYF
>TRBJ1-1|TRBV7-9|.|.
TGTGCCAGCAGCTTAGCGGAGGGGAACACTGAAGCTTTCTTT
CASSLAEGNTEAFF
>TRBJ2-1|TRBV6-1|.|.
TGTGCCAGCAGTGAAGGTAGAGGGGGTAATGAGCAGTTCTTC
CASSEGRGGNEQFF